Each of the 4 T cell receptor beta chains below was sequenced from the same sample in a study of cytomegalovirus exposure and HLA in healthy donors (dated by TCRdb to about 2017). The library came from the immunoSEQ multiplex PCR assay. For the multiplex PCR, a mixture combining 60 forward primers for TCR Vbeta segments and 13 reverse primers for TCR Jbeta segments was used. TCRdb re-hosts the immuneACCESS table, in-frame sequences only. Its copies lack some clones; in the studies checked, an unresolved V gene accounts for under half of them, and the cause for the rest is not known. The sample data list some 110,000 clones, and 65% to 90% of these were observed just once. More than 2% of the sample is held by the ten biggest clonotypes. Input material: PBMCs. These receptor sequences come from a man under 40 in good health and CMV-seronegative.

The chain couples TRBV27 to TRBJ2-7; D is unresolved. The CDR3 is 14 amino acids. With 2 bases removed from V and 4 bases from J, the gap between germline ends came to 12 bases. Germline V gives CDR1 MNHEY, CDR2 SMNVEV (reference sequence). The CDR3 region is CASSLTQLPYEQYF. The CDR3 DNA is TGTGCCAGCAGTTTAACACAATTACCATACGAGCAGTACTTC.

This chain connects TRBV12-1 to TRBJ2-7; TRBD1 reflects the table's D call only, with no check against the DNA. TRBV12-1 corresponds to a pseudogene. This CDR3 has 13 amino acids. As DNA, the CDR3 is TGTGCCAGCAGCTTTCAGGGGCTCTACGAGCAGTACTTC. Its translation: CASSFQGLYEQYF.

The chain links TRBV7-2 to TRBJ2-5; D is possibly TRBD2 (7 bases). Germline CDR1 is SGHTA and CDR2 is FQGNSA. Deletions cut 1 base from V and 6 bases from J, with 15 bases between. The CDR3 runs 15 residues. As DNA, the CDR3 is TGTGCCAGCAGCTTAGGGGGGGGGCCTCTGAAGACCCAGTACTTC. Residues: CASSLGGGPLKTQYF.

The count of this clone is one. The V gene is TRBV4-2, the J gene TRBJ1-1; tentative D call: TRBD1 (5 bases). Trimming cost V 4 bases and J 1 base, with 7 bases left between them. This CDR3 is built from 13 residues. The germline V gene encodes CDR1 LGHNA and CDR2 YNFKEQ. The CDR3 here is CASSLQGNTEAFF. For the CDR3, the DNA is TGTGCCAGCAGCCTGCAGGGGAACACTGAAGCTTTCTTT.